These 19 T cell receptor beta chains were sequenced from one sample in a study of identical twins. TCRdb re-called the 5' RACE reads through MiXCR, storing one row per CDR3 protein. The sample includes roughly 1,500,000 distinct CDR3 sequences, more than 30% of them seen just once. Sequences were obtained from cord blood. The receptors derive from a newborn girl in good health.

The J gene is TRBJ2-1, the V gene TRBV20-1; D is perhaps TRBD1 or TRBD2 (6 bases each). Germline CDR1 is DFQATT and CDR2 is SNEGSKA (reference sequence). The CDR3 sequence is 14 residues long. V gave up 4 bases and J gave up 2 bases, with 12 bases separating them. The CDR3 loop reads CSAISGGAYNEQFF. The CDR3 nucleotides are TGCAGTGCTATTTCCGGGGGCGCCTACAATGAGCAGTTCTTC.

Comment on this clonotype: A junction boundary mismatches the germline segment, possibly from a read error. V usage is TRBV4-2 and J usage is TRBJ2-3; D may match TRBD1 or TRBD2 (5 bases each). The CDR3 has 13 amino acids. CDR1 is LGHNA, CDR2 YNFKEQ, per germline. CDR3 DNA: TGTGCCAGCAGCCCACGGGGCCAAGATACGCGGTATTTT. Protein sequence: CASSPRGQDTRYF.

V and J are TRBV27 and TRBJ2-1; 7 bases align to TRBD2. Trimming removed 1 base from V and 5 bases from J; junction bases left unmatched: 8. The V gene's germline CDR1 is MNHEY and CDR2 SMNVEV (reference sequence). CDR3 size: 16 residues. CDR3 sequence (DNA): TGTGCCAGCAGTTTATGTGGACTAGTCGGCAACAATGAGCAGTTCTTC. Protein sequence: CASSLCGLVGNNEQFF.

This chain uses TRBV24-1 with TRBJ1-6; TRBD1 might be the D (5 bases). CDR3 size: 16 residues. V was trimmed by 5 bases and J by 8 bases, leaving 18 bases between them. The germline V gene has CDR1 KGHDR and CDR2 SFDVKD. The CDR3 DNA reads as TGTGCCACCAGTGTTTTCGACAGATCGGGGGATTCACCCCTCCACTTT. Translation gives CATSVFDRSGDSPLHF.

This clonotype was observed a handful of times. The chain links TRBV7-2 to TRBJ2-1; 10 nucleotides agree with TRBD2. V shed 1 base, J shed 0 bases, and the junction held 9 bases outside the gene matches. This CDR3 is 19 amino acids long. The V gene's germline CDR1 is SGHTA and CDR2 FQGNSA. CDR3 region: CASSLVAGTSVSSYNEQFF. Written as DNA, the CDR3 is TGTGCCAGCAGCTTAGTGGCAGGGACTAGCGTAAGCTCCTACAATGAGCAGTTCTTC. The full variable domain, its missing parts supplied by reference TRBV7-2 and TRBJ2-1, is GAGVSQSPSNKVTEKGKDVELRCDPISGHTALYWYRQSLGQGLEFLIYFQGNSAPDKSGLPSDRFSAERTGGSVSTLTIQRTQQEDSAVYLCASSLVAGTSVSSYNEQFFGPGTRLTVL.

The sample holds a few counts of this clonotype. This rearrangement joins TRBV7-9 to TRBJ1-2, with 7 bases that match TRBD1. The germline V gene encodes CDR1 SEHNR and CDR2 FQNEAQ (reference sequence). This CDR3 has 17 residues. The trim removed 2 bases at V and 3 bases at J, leaving 12 bases unmatched. The CDR3 spells CASSLIPPPDRYYGYTF. The CDR3, as DNA: TGTGCCAGCAGCTTAATCCCCCCCCCGGACAGGTACTATGGCTACACCTTC.

The chain recombines TRBV5-1 with TRBJ1-1; TRBD1 aligns across 8 bases. V shed 1 base, J shed 1 base, and the junction held 6 bases outside the gene matches. Germline lookup yields CDR1 SGHRS and CDR2 YFSETQ. The CDR3 consists of 16 residues. The CDR3 sequence is CASSLRPGTGNTEAFF. The CDR3 bases are TGCGCCAGCAGCTTGCGTCCCGGGACAGGGAACACTGAAGCTTTCTTT.

This clonotype has a handful of counts. Mismatch with germline at one junction end may stem from a read error. V gene TRBV24-1 combines with J gene TRBJ2-5, with TRBD2 identical over 14 bases. This CDR3 contains 16 residues. The V gene's germline CDR1 is KGHDR and CDR2 SFDVKD. The CDR3 DNA follows: TGTGCCGCCAGTGATTCGGGACTAGCGGGAGAAGAGACCCAGTACTTC. Translation gives CAASDSGLAGEETQYF.

The rearrangement uses TRBV20-1 and TRBJ1-5; 7 positions match TRBD1. This CDR3 comprises 14 residues. J gave up 4 bases and V 6 bases, and 9 bases lay outside the gene matches. From germline, CDR1 is DFQATT and CDR2 SNEGSKA (reference sequence). The CDR3 bases are TGCAGTGCGGTGGAGGGGGCGCGTAATCAGCCCCAGCATTTT. It specifies CSAVEGARNQPQHF.

This chain uses TRBV5-5 with TRBJ2-7, with TRBD1 as a possible D gene (6 bases). In germline, CDR1 is SGHKS, CDR2 YYEKEE (reference sequence). The V end was cut by 1 base, the J end by 4 bases, with 18 bases between. The CDR3 length is 16 residues. This CDR3 reads CASSLLGPGALYEQYF. In DNA, the CDR3 is TGTGCCAGCAGCTTGCTAGGGCCAGGGGCTTTGTACGAGCAGTACTTC.

The table lists this clonotype with a few counts. The chain joins TRBV6-2 or TRBV6-3 to TRBJ1-1; no definite D call. V was trimmed by 5 bases and J by 2 bases, leaving 12 bases between them. The CDR3 is made up of 14 amino acids. Germline assignment: CDR1 MNHEY and CDR2 SVGEGT. The CDR3 is CASSVGSRNTEAFF. In DNA, the CDR3 is TGTGCCAGCAGTGTGGGGAGCCGAAACACTGAAGCTTTCTTT.

This clonotype was counted only a few times. V is TRBV5-1 and J is TRBJ2-3; the D is unclear. The V gene's germline CDR1 is SGHRS and CDR2 YFSETQ. This CDR3 is 14 amino acids long. The ends were cut back, 1 base at V and 1 base at J, with 7 bases in the middle. The CDR3 reads CASSLMEGTDTQYF. DNA of the CDR3: TGCGCCAGCAGCTTGATGGAAGGCACAGATACGCAGTATTTT. Full variable domain (remainder filled in from reference TRBV5-1 and TRBJ2-3): KAGVTQTPRYLIKTRGQQVTLSCSPISGHRSVSWYQQTPGQGLQFLFEYFSETQRNKGNFPGRFSGRQFSNSRSEMNVSTLELGDSALYLCASSLMEGTDTQYFGPGTRLTVL.

As regards this clonotype: Since a much larger clone is just one base distant, this may be a read error. The chain links TRBV27 to TRBJ2-7, with D perhaps matching TRBD1 (5 bases). The tail of the sequence fits TRBJ2-5 better, so the J call may be wrong. Germline V lookup: CDR1 MNHEY, CDR2 SMNVEV (reference sequence). This CDR3 is built from 14 residues. DNA for the CDR3: TGTGCCAGCAGTTTCTCGGCTGGGGCTGGGACCCAGTACTTC. It yields the protein CASSFSAGAGTQYF.

The chain employs TRBV5-1 and TRBJ2-7, with D possibly being TRBD2 (6 bases). Per germline, CDR1 SGHRS and CDR2 YFSETQ. This CDR3 is 16 amino acids long. V lost 5 bases and J lost 1, with 19 bases in between. CDR3 loop: CASRLGHRRASYEQYF. The CDR3 nucleotides are TGCGCCAGCAGACTTGGGCACAGGAGGGCGTCCTACGAGCAGTACTTC.

This clonotype appeared a few times. The chain has TRBV20-1 and TRBJ2-7; D remains unclear. The V gene lost 1 base and the J gene lost 0 bases, with 10 bases spanning the gap. Germline V gives CDR1 DFQATT, CDR2 SNEGSKA (reference sequence). CDR3 length: 14 amino acids. The CDR3 here is CSARAGKLSYEQYF. DNA of the CDR3: TGCAGTGCTAGAGCCGGCAAGCTCTCCTACGAGCAGTACTTC.

This clonotype was picked up many times. The genes are TRBV7-9 and TRBJ1-4; D is uncertain. From germline, CDR1 is SEHNR and CDR2 FQNEAQ (reference sequence). The CDR3 has 16 residues. The germline V and J ends were trimmed by 5 bases and 0 bases, with 13 bases remaining between them. The CDR3 coding sequence is TGTGCCAGCAGCCTCGACAACCTGGCAACTAATGAAAAACTGTTTTTT. This encodes CASSLDNLATNEKLFF.

This clonotype has ten or more counts. For the CDR3, the DNA is TGCAGCGTTGAGCATAGACTAGCGGCTACGCAGTATTTT. It yields the protein CSVEHRLAATQYF. The chain joins TRBV29-1 to TRBJ2-3, with 9 bases matching TRBD2. The CDR3 contains 13 residues. From germline, CDR1 is SQVTM and CDR2 ANQGSEA. V gave up 3 bases and J gave up 8 bases; unmatched junction bases: 6.

At least ten counts were recorded for this clonotype. The genes are TRBV5-1 and TRBJ1-2, with D hard to call. Germline-derived CDR1 and CDR2 are SGHRS and YFSETQ. The CDR3 contains 10 residues. The ends were cut back, 2 bases at V and 5 bases at J, with 1 base in the middle. The CDR3: CASSFYGYTF. CDR3 DNA sequence: TGCGCCAGCAGCTTTTATGGCTACACCTTC.

V is TRBV7-9 and J is TRBJ2-6; D gene ambiguous. V was pared by 8 bases and J by 4 bases, with 9 bases between. The CDR3 runs to 13 residues. Germline V gives CDR1 SEHNR, CDR2 FQNEAQ (reference sequence). The DNA for the CDR3 is TGTGCCAGCGACTTTTCAGGGGCCAACGTCCTGACTTTC. Translating it yields CASDFSGANVLTF.